The rows below give T cell receptor beta chains drawn from one sample of a study of CD8 T cells in Susac syndrome. TCRdb passed the immunoSEQ multiplex PCR reads through MiXCR, listing each CDR3 protein once. The top ten hold over 0.2% of the sample, which has approximately 75,000 distinct CDR3 sequences, just under 95% seen once. Sequencing input: CD8+ T cells from PBMCs. The receptors were gathered from a human donor in good health. Both conserved end residues are part of each CDR3. Fields, in order: J gene, V gene, D gene, clone size, CDR3 protein, CDR3 DNA. The D gene is left open where the match is weak. Clone size appears in some rows only: once, few, many, or a class for an expanded clone.

J gene: TRBJ2-4; V gene: TRBV7-9; D gene: -; clone size: once; CDR3 protein: CASSSGHLAKNIQYF; CDR3 DNA: TGTGCCAGCAGCTCCGGACACCTAGCCAAAAACATTCAGTACTTC
J gene: TRBJ1-4; V gene: TRBV19; D gene: -; clone size: -; CDR3 protein: CASSIVRSEKLFF; CDR3 DNA: TGTGCCAGTAGTATCGTGCGGTCCGAAAAACTGTTTTTT
J gene: TRBJ1-2; V gene: TRBV4-1; D gene: -; clone size: -; CDR3 protein: CASSPLGDYGYTF; CDR3 DNA: TGCGCCAGCAGCCCCCTAGGGGACTATGGCTACACCTTC
J gene: TRBJ2-3; V gene: TRBV27; D gene: -; clone size: -; CDR3 protein: CASSWPQGGDTQYF; CDR3 DNA: TGTGCCAGCAGTTGGCCACAGGGTGGAGATACGCAGTATTTT
J gene: TRBJ2-1; V gene: TRBV25-1; D gene: -; clone size: -; CDR3 protein: CASSGLAHAQYNEQFF; CDR3 DNA: TGTGCCAGCAGTGGACTGGCTCACGCCCAATACAATGAGCAGTTCTTC
J gene: TRBJ1-6; V gene: TRBV6-5; D gene: -; clone size: -; CDR3 protein: CASSYQGRKNSPLHF; CDR3 DNA: TGTGCCAGCAGTTACCAGGGACGGAAAAATTCACCCCTCCACTTT
J gene: TRBJ2-2; V gene: TRBV19; D gene: TRBD2; clone size: -; CDR3 protein: CASSISGAPGELFF; CDR3 DNA: TGTGCCAGTAGTATAAGCGGGGCACCCGGGGAGCTGTTTTTT
J gene: TRBJ2-6; V gene: TRBV5-1; D gene: -; clone size: -; CDR3 protein: CASRSGANVLTF; CDR3 DNA: TGTGCCAGTCGCTCTGGGGCCAACGTCCTGACTTTC
J gene: TRBJ2-1; V gene: TRBV3-1; D gene: TRBD2; clone size: -; CDR3 protein: CASSQDGIAGAHNEQFF; CDR3 DNA: TGTGCCAGCAGCCAAGACGGGATAGCGGGGGCCCACAATGAGCAGTTCTTC
J gene: TRBJ2-5; V gene: TRBV28; D gene: -; clone size: -; CDR3 protein: CASSLIREQETQYF; CDR3 DNA: TGTGCCAGCAGTTTAATCCGGGAACAAGAGACCCAGTACTTC
J gene: TRBJ2-7; V gene: TRBV5-1; D gene: -; clone size: few; CDR3 protein: CASSLSVDAYEQYF; CDR3 DNA: TGCGCCAGCAGCTTATCCGTGGACGCCTACGAGCAGTACTTC
J gene: TRBJ1-1; V gene: TRBV7-9; D gene: -; clone size: -; CDR3 protein: CASLLEGNTEAFF; CDR3 DNA: TGTGCCAGCCTGTTGGAAGGGAACACTGAAGCTTTCTTT
J gene: TRBJ1-4; V gene: TRBV4-1; D gene: -; clone size: -; CDR3 protein: CASSQYGGQNEKLFF; CDR3 DNA: TGCGCCAGCAGCCAATATGGGGGGCAAAATGAAAAACTGTTTTTT
J gene: TRBJ2-6; V gene: TRBV9; D gene: -; clone size: -; CDR3 protein: CASSGPGQHSGANVLTF; CDR3 DNA: TGTGCCAGCAGCGGTCCAGGACAGCACTCTGGGGCCAACGTCCTGACTTTC
J gene: TRBJ2-5; V gene: TRBV4-3; D gene: TRBD2; clone size: -; CDR3 protein: CASSAGTSGIETQYF; CDR3 DNA: TGCGCCAGCAGCGCGGGGACTAGCGGGATAGAGACCCAGTACTTC
J gene: TRBJ2-1; V gene: TRBV27; D gene: TRBD2; clone size: -; CDR3 protein: CASAASGGAVEQFF; CDR3 DNA: TGTGCCAGCGCGGCTAGCGGGGGGGCCGTTGAGCAGTTCTTC
J gene: TRBJ2-7; V gene: TRBV5-1; D gene: -; clone size: -; CDR3 protein: CASSWGGAEQYF; CDR3 DNA: TGCGCCAGCAGCTGGGGTGGCGCCGAGCAGTACTTC
J gene: TRBJ2-5; V gene: TRBV11-2; D gene: -; clone size: -; CDR3 protein: CASSPDSAQETQYF; CDR3 DNA: TGTGCCAGCAGCCCCGACAGCGCACAAGAGACCCAGTACTTC
J gene: TRBJ1-1; V gene: TRBV29-1; D gene: -; clone size: -; CDR3 protein: CSVETPNTEAFF; CDR3 DNA: TGCAGCGTTGAAACCCCGAACACTGAAGCTTTCTTT
J gene: TRBJ1-1; V gene: TRBV30; D gene: -; clone size: -; CDR3 protein: CAWSGAMNTEAFF; CDR3 DNA: TGTGCCTGGAGTGGGGCCATGAACACTGAAGCTTTCTTT
J gene: TRBJ2-1; V gene: TRBV7-9; D gene: -; clone size: -; CDR3 protein: CASSSDNEQFF; CDR3 DNA: TGTGCCAGCAGCTCGGACAATGAGCAGTTCTTC
J gene: TRBJ2-4; V gene: TRBV6-5; D gene: TRBD1; clone size: once; CDR3 protein: CASSFLGQGASENIQYF; CDR3 DNA: TGTGCCAGCAGTTTCCTGGGACAGGGGGCTTCCGAAAACATTCAGTACTTC
J gene: TRBJ2-5; V gene: TRBV3-1; D gene: TRBD2; clone size: -; CDR3 protein: CASSYRAASGQETQYF; CDR3 DNA: TGTGCCAGCAGCTACCGGGCGGCTAGCGGGCAAGAGACCCAGTACTTC
J gene: TRBJ1-3; V gene: TRBV7-9; D gene: -; clone size: -; CDR3 protein: CASSAGTVGNTIYF; CDR3 DNA: TGTGCCAGCAGCGCGGGGACGGTTGGAAACACCATATATTTT
J gene: TRBJ1-2; V gene: TRBV3-1; D gene: -; clone size: -; CDR3 protein: CASSQVGRANYGYTF; CDR3 DNA: TGTGCCAGCAGCCAAGTCGGAAGGGCTAACTATGGCTACACCTTC
J gene: TRBJ1-1; V gene: TRBV13; D gene: -; clone size: few; CDR3 protein: CASSFLNTEAFF; CDR3 DNA: TGTGCCAGCAGTTTTTTGAACACTGAAGCTTTCTTT
J gene: TRBJ2-1; V gene: TRBV5-6; D gene: -; clone size: -; CDR3 protein: CASSSDLEQFF; CDR3 DNA: TGTGCCAGCAGCTCCGACTTGGAGCAGTTCTTC
J gene: TRBJ2-7; V gene: TRBV30; D gene: -; clone size: -; CDR3 protein: CAWSVDAVRGVEQYF; CDR3 DNA: TGTGCCTGGAGTGTAGACGCTGTGAGGGGGGTCGAGCAGTACTTC
J gene: TRBJ1-2; V gene: TRBV29-1; D gene: -; clone size: -; CDR3 protein: CSVREGNTNYGYTF; CDR3 DNA: TGCAGCGTTCGGGAGGGGAATACTAACTATGGCTACACCTTC
J gene: TRBJ2-1; V gene: TRBV4-3; D gene: -; clone size: -; CDR3 protein: CASSQGHSGDEQFF; CDR3 DNA: TGCGCCAGCAGCCAAGGGCATAGTGGGGATGAGCAGTTCTTC
J gene: TRBJ1-5; V gene: TRBV27; D gene: TRBD1; clone size: -; CDR3 protein: CASSLVQGDQPQHF; CDR3 DNA: TGTGCCAGCAGTTTAGTGCAGGGGGATCAGCCCCAGCATTTT
J gene: TRBJ2-3; V gene: TRBV4-1; D gene: -; clone size: -; CDR3 protein: CASSQEEGRPDTQYF; CDR3 DNA: TGCGCCAGCAGCCAAGAAGAAGGCCGCCCAGATACGCAGTATTTT
J gene: TRBJ1-1; V gene: TRBV4-1; D gene: -; clone size: -; CDR3 protein: CASSQETPVGTEAFF; CDR3 DNA: TGCGCCAGCAGCCAAGAAACGCCGGTGGGCACTGAAGCTTTCTTT
J gene: TRBJ1-4; V gene: TRBV29-1; D gene: TRBD1; clone size: -; CDR3 protein: CSVDLGQGNEKLFF; CDR3 DNA: TGCAGCGTTGACCTGGGACAGGGGAATGAAAAACTGTTTTTT
J gene: TRBJ1-5; V gene: TRBV7-9; D gene: TRBD1; clone size: -; CDR3 protein: CASSLDQGANQPQHF; CDR3 DNA: TGTGCCAGCAGCTTAGATCAGGGGGCGAATCAGCCCCAGCATTTT
J gene: TRBJ2-4; V gene: TRBV28; D gene: TRBD2; clone size: -; CDR3 protein: CASSLLGGDIQYF; CDR3 DNA: TGTGCCAGCAGTTTGTTGGGGGGGGACATTCAGTACTTC
J gene: TRBJ2-1; V gene: TRBV14; D gene: TRBD2; clone size: -; CDR3 protein: CASSQAPVTSGSSYNEQFF; CDR3 DNA: TGTGCCAGCAGCCAAGCCCCGGTCACTAGCGGGTCATCCTACAATGAGCAGTTCTTC
J gene: TRBJ1-1; V gene: TRBV29-1; D gene: TRBD1; clone size: -; CDR3 protein: CSTGGRNTEAFF; CDR3 DNA: TGTAGTACAGGGGGCCGGAACACTGAAGCTTTCTTT
J gene: TRBJ2-5; V gene: TRBV29-1; D gene: -; clone size: -; CDR3 protein: CSVELRRETQYF; CDR3 DNA: TGCAGCGTTGAACTTCGTCGGGAGACCCAGTACTTC
J gene: TRBJ2-5; V gene: TRBV9; D gene: -; clone size: -; CDR3 protein: CASSPRTAEETQYF; CDR3 DNA: TGTGCCAGCAGCCCCCGGACAGCCGAAGAGACCCAGTACTTC
J gene: TRBJ2-1; V gene: TRBV27; D gene: -; clone size: -; CDR3 protein: CASSLSSRYNEQFF; CDR3 DNA: TGTGCCAGCAGTTTGTCTAGTAGATACAATGAGCAGTTCTTC
J gene: TRBJ2-7; V gene: TRBV10-2; D gene: -; clone size: once; CDR3 protein: CASTATGYYEQYF; CDR3 DNA: TGCGCCAGCACTGCGACAGGATACTACGAGCAGTACTTC
J gene: TRBJ1-1; V gene: TRBV30; D gene: -; clone size: -; CDR3 protein: CAWSPFTTEAFF; CDR3 DNA: TGTGCCTGGAGTCCTTTCACTACTGAAGCTTTCTTT
J gene: TRBJ1-1; V gene: TRBV23-1; D gene: -; clone size: -; CDR3 protein: CASSQSGTRVPDTEAFF; CDR3 DNA: TGCGCCAGCAGTCAATCTGGGACGAGGGTCCCGGACACTGAAGCTTTCTTT
J gene: TRBJ2-1; V gene: TRBV4-1; D gene: TRBD1; clone size: once; CDR3 protein: CASSQDPQGANNEQFF; CDR3 DNA: TGCGCCAGCAGCCAAGATCCCCAGGGGGCGAACAATGAGCAGTTCTTC
J gene: TRBJ1-5; V gene: TRBV30; D gene: -; clone size: -; CDR3 protein: CAWRSGVGQPQHF; CDR3 DNA: TGTGCCTGGAGATCCGGGGTTGGCCAGCCCCAGCATTTT
J gene: TRBJ2-3; V gene: TRBV6-2/TRBV6-3; D gene: -; clone size: once; CDR3 protein: CASSYSSPRSADTQYF; CDR3 DNA: TGTGCCAGCAGTTACTCGAGCCCCCGATCGGCAGATACGCAGTATTTT
J gene: TRBJ2-3; V gene: TRBV29-1; D gene: -; clone size: -; CDR3 protein: CSLRDVPERTDTQYF; CDR3 DNA: TGCAGCCTCCGGGACGTTCCAGAGAGGACAGATACGCAGTATTTT
J gene: TRBJ2-5; V gene: TRBV13; D gene: -; clone size: -; CDR3 protein: CASSPGPWVETQYF; CDR3 DNA: TGTGCCAGCAGCCCAGGACCTTGGGTAGAGACCCAGTACTTC
J gene: TRBJ1-5; V gene: TRBV6-6; D gene: TRBD1; clone size: -; CDR3 protein: CASSPQTGQPQHF; CDR3 DNA: TGTGCCAGCAGTCCTCAGACAGGGCAGCCCCAGCATTTT
J gene: TRBJ2-1; V gene: TRBV7-9; D gene: TRBD1; clone size: -; CDR3 protein: CASSPSGQGRGDEQFF; CDR3 DNA: TGTGCCAGCAGCCCTAGCGGACAGGGGAGAGGAGATGAGCAGTTCTTC
J gene: TRBJ1-1; V gene: TRBV19; D gene: TRBD1; clone size: -; CDR3 protein: CASSWTGLNPEAFF; CDR3 DNA: TGTGCCAGTAGTTGGACAGGCCTTAACCCTGAAGCTTTCTTT
J gene: TRBJ1-4; V gene: TRBV7-9; D gene: -; clone size: -; CDR3 protein: CASTKTTGNEKLFF; CDR3 DNA: TGTGCCAGCACCAAAACGACAGGAAATGAAAAACTGTTTTTT
J gene: TRBJ1-1; V gene: TRBV27; D gene: -; clone size: -; CDR3 protein: CASSLSAGLQNTEAFF; CDR3 DNA: TGTGCCAGCAGTTTATCGGCGGGGTTGCAGAACACTGAAGCTTTCTTT
J gene: TRBJ2-7; V gene: TRBV13; D gene: -; clone size: -; CDR3 protein: CASSLSRDEQYF; CDR3 DNA: TGTGCCAGCAGCTTATCCCGCGACGAGCAGTACTTC
J gene: TRBJ1-1; V gene: TRBV7-3; D gene: -; clone size: -; CDR3 protein: CASSLWVNTEAFF; CDR3 DNA: TGTGCCAGCAGCTTATGGGTGAACACTGAAGCTTTCTTT
J gene: TRBJ2-7; V gene: TRBV13; D gene: TRBD2; clone size: few; CDR3 protein: CASSTLTSVNPEEQYF; CDR3 DNA: TGTGCCAGCAGCACGCTGACTAGCGTCAATCCCGAGGAGCAGTACTTC
J gene: TRBJ2-1; V gene: TRBV5-1; D gene: -; clone size: -; CDR3 protein: CASSLSPAREYNEQFF; CDR3 DNA: TGCGCCAGCAGCTTGTCTCCAGCCAGGGAGTACAATGAGCAGTTCTTC